The sequence of this TCR beta chain was determined in a study of CD8 T cells in Susac syndrome. Study-level findings and limits: That the number of individuals in its TCR sequencing and HLA analysis was relatively small was acknowledged by the study.

Turning to this clonotype: Its antigen is not identified.

cDNA came from approximately 0.5 to 1 ug RNA primed by random hexamers. An immunoSEQ multiplex PCR amplified TCR beta CDR3 over 54 Vbeta and 13 Jbeta. TCRdb re-derived calls from the immunoSEQ multiplex PCR reads in MiXCR, one entry per CDR3 protein. The sample holds approximately 150,000 distinct CDR3 sequences, around 95% seen once. The germline V gene encodes CDR1 MNHEY and CDR2 SVGAGI. The CDR3 sequence is 14 residues long. Trimming stripped 2 bases from V and 4 bases from J, with 11 bases between. CD8+ and CD4+ blood T cells underwent TCR beta sequencing. While CD8+ and CD4+ T cells were isolated negatively, TEMRA cells were enriched by FACS.

This sequence joins TRBV6-5 and TRBJ1-2, with a possible D match to TRBD1 (6 bases). The specimen was CD4+ T cells from PBMCs. The receptor was isolated from a human donor in good health. The CDR3 region is CASSYKDSLYGYTF. The CDR3 coding sequence is TGTGCCAGCAGTTACAAGGACAGCCTCTATGGCTACACCTTC.